A single sample is the source of the 27 T cell receptor beta chains below, sequenced in a study of T cell repertoires in cytomegalovirus infection. TCRdb itself ran the reads through MiXCR, one entry per CDR3 protein. Among hundreds of thousands of distinct CDR3 sequences listed, around 24% were seen once. Material: CD8+ T cells from PBMCs. Receptors originate from a human donor in good health (CMV status not recorded). Some clones in this sample may be carry-over from other donors' samples.

This clonotype was observed once. This sequence joins TRBV19 and TRBJ1-1; a possible D gene is TRBD1 (6 bases). V was pared by 10 bases and J by 7 bases, with 19 bases between. CDR1 is LNHDA and CDR2 is SQIVND in the germline V gene (reference sequence). The CDR3 sequence is 13 residues long. Here the CDR3 DNA reads TGTGCCACGGCGGGGGCAGGGAAGGTTGAAGCTTTCTTT. It encodes CATAGAGKVEAFF.

This clonotype was counted a few times. V and J are TRBV20-1 and TRBJ1-1; TRBD1 agrees at 7 bases. With V trimmed by 6 bases and J by 4 bases, 14 bases remained unmatched. Germline CDR1 and CDR2: DFQATT and SNEGSKA (reference sequence). This CDR3 is 15 amino acids long. CDR3 bases: TGCAGTGCCCTAGATCGGAGGGGGCGAGGCACTGAAGCTTTCTTT. The encoded protein is CSALDRRGRGTEAFF.

This clonotype was detected many times. The J gene is TRBJ1-1, the V gene TRBV7-8; a weak D match, TRBD1 (5 bases). The V end lost 9 bases, the J end lost 0 bases, and 14 bases lay between the germline ends. Germline V gene sequence: CDR1 SGHVS, CDR2 FQNEAQ. This CDR3 region has 14 residues. In DNA form, the CDR3 reads TGTGCCAGTGTCGCCGGGACGGTGAACACTGAAGCTTTCTTT. Its protein product is CASVAGTVNTEAFF.

There are a few counts of this clonotype. This sequence joins TRBV12-3 or TRBV12-4 and TRBJ2-7, with D hard to call. V shed 1 base and J shed 0 bases, with 10 bases lying between them. The CDR3 contains 15 residues. The CDR3 DNA sequence: TGTGCCAGCAGTTTAGGGCCGGAGAGCTCCTACGAGCAGTACTTC. Its protein is CASSLGPESSYEQYF.

This clonotype was recorded many times. The chain recombines TRBV7-2 with TRBJ2-7; 7 bases fit TRBD1. The V segment lost 4 bases and the J segment 0 bases; nucleotides outside the gene matches: 12. This CDR3 region has 17 residues. Germline CDR1 reads SGHTA; CDR2 reads FQGNSA. The DNA of the CDR3 is TGTGCCAGCAGCTCGGGACAGTCGCTTACTATCTCCTACGAGCAGTACTTC. It encodes CASSSGQSLTISYEQYF.

The rearrangement uses TRBV7-8 and TRBJ1-1, with no clear D. CDR3 length: 14 amino acids. The V end was cut by 1 base, the J end by 4 bases, with 10 bases between. Per the germline V gene, CDR1 is SGHVS and CDR2 is FQNEAQ. Here the CDR3 reads CASSLEEASTEAFF. The DNA of the CDR3 is TGTGCCAGCAGCTTAGAGGAAGCGAGCACTGAAGCTTTCTTT.

This clonotype has just a few counts. This chain uses TRBV19 with TRBJ2-3; 9 nucleotides match TRBD1. The germline V gene encodes CDR1 LNHDA and CDR2 SQIVND (reference sequence). This CDR3 spans 15 amino acids. V shed 9 bases and J 3 bases; nucleotides not matched to a gene: 10. DNA of the CDR3: TGTGCCAGCTACGATCCCGGGACAGGGACAGATACGCAGTATTTT. Translating gives CASYDPGTGTDTQYF.

This clonotype was counted at least ten times. V gene TRBV7-6 combines with J gene TRBJ2-7; D gene uncertain. V lost 0 bases, J lost 1 base, and 7 bases lay in between. Looked up from germline, CDR1 is SGHVS and CDR2 is FNYEAQ. CDR3 length equals 14 residues. Written as DNA, the CDR3 is TGTGCCAGCAGCTTAGCAGGCCCTTCCTACGAGCAGTACGTC. Its translation: CASSLAGPSYEQYV.

The chain carries TRBV6-2 or TRBV6-3 and TRBJ2-7; 7 bases are a match to TRBD1. The CDR3 is 14 residues long. Germline CDR1 reads MNHEY; CDR2 reads SVGEGT. J was trimmed by 4 bases and V by 0 bases; bases with no gene match: 3. The chain's CDR3 is CASSYSRTGYEQYV. CDR3 DNA: TGTGCCAGCAGTTACTCTCGGACAGGATACGAGCAGTACGTC.

This clonotype was observed a handful of times. In DNA, the CDR3 is TGTGCCAGCAGTTTATGGGCAGGGATATACAGCATAGAAGCTTTCTTT. The encoded protein is CASSLWAGIYSIEAFF. The J gene is TRBJ1-1, the V gene TRBV28; D might be TRBD1 (5 bases). Germline values: CDR1 MDHEN, CDR2 SYDVKM. V was pared by 0 bases and J by 8 bases, with 19 bases between. CDR3 length equals 16 residues.

V and J are TRBV14 and TRBJ2-7; D is unresolved. Between the trimmed V and J ends, which lost 4 bases and 3 bases, there was a span of 13 bases. From germline, CDR1 is SGHDN and CDR2 FVKESK. The CDR3 runs 14 residues. CDR3 in amino acids: CASSPGGRCYEQYV. Here the CDR3 DNA reads TGTGCCAGCAGCCCCGGTGGGCGGTGCTACGAGCAGTACGTC.

This clonotype was counted only a few times. The genes are TRBV7-9 and TRBJ2-2; no clear D. CDR1 is SEHNR, CDR2 FQNEAQ, per germline (reference sequence). CDR3 length: 15 residues. V was clipped by 5 bases and J by 1 base, with 11 bases between them. The CDR3 region has the DNA TGTGCCAGCAGCCCACGGGTTCTGAACACCGGGGAGCTGTTTTTT. It encodes CASSPRVLNTGELFF.

The table lists this clonotype with a few counts. J is TRBJ2-5 and V is TRBV7-9; D unresolved. Germline lookup yields CDR1 SEHNR and CDR2 FQNEAQ (reference sequence). The CDR3 is 12 residues long. The V gene lost 5 bases and the J gene lost 6 bases, with 10 bases spanning the gap. The CDR3 nucleotides are TGTGCCAGCAGCGGGTTCCGTAAGACCCAGTACTTC. Its translation is CASSGFRKTQYF.

A note on this clonotype: A much larger clone sits a single nucleotide away, making a read error possible. V gene TRBV24-1 combines with J gene TRBJ2-1; TRBD2 matches at 8 bases. This CDR3 contains 18 residues. V lost 1 base, J lost 6 bases, and 13 bases stayed unmatched. The germline gives CDR1 KGHDR, CDR2 SFDVKD. The CDR3 loop reads CATSDFRTWTSRINEQFF. Written as DNA, the CDR3 is TGTGCCACCAGTGATTTTAGAACCTGGACTAGCCGGATCAATGAGCAGTTCTTC.

Only a few counts were recorded for this clonotype. CDR3 nucleotides: TGTGCCACCAGCAGAGATAGGGGGATCAACACTGAAGCTTTCTTT. Protein: CATSRDRGINTEAFF. V gene TRBV15 combines with J gene TRBJ1-1; possibly TRBD1 for D (6 bases). Germline V lookup: CDR1 LNHNV, CDR2 YYDKDF (reference sequence). CDR3 length equals 15 residues. Trimming left V 0 bases short and J 2 bases short, with 10 bases between.

This clonotype was seen only a few times. V is TRBV20-1 and J is TRBJ2-3, with 9 bases that match TRBD1. Germline CDR1 reads DFQATT; CDR2 reads SNEGSKA (reference sequence). Trimming at V came to 3 bases and at J to 6 bases, leaving 13 bases not matched to a gene. The length of the CDR3 is 16 residues. Here the CDR3 DNA reads TGCAGTGCTAGGGAAACAGGGGGCGGGTGGACGGATACGCAGTATTTT. It encodes CSARETGGGWTDTQYF.

This clonotype was counted only a few times. V is TRBV7-9 and J is TRBJ2-1, with D maybe TRBD1 (5 bases). The CDR3 spans 17 residues. Between the trimmed V and J ends, which lost 6 bases and 6 bases, there was a span of 24 bases. Per germline, CDR1 SEHNR and CDR2 FQNEAQ (reference sequence). The CDR3 nucleotides are TGTGCCAGCAGTTATAACTCAGGGTTGAACCACCGCAATGAGCAGTTCTTC. Translating gives CASSYNSGLNHRNEQFF.

This clonotype was seen more than once but under ten times. V and J are TRBV6-1 and TRBJ2-7, with 12 bases aligning to TRBD1. This CDR3 comprises 14 residues. V was pared by 5 bases and J by 4 bases, with 3 bases of the junction left unmatched. The germline CDR1 and CDR2 sequences are MNHNS and SASEGT. CDR3 region: CASSRDRGLYEQYV. The DNA of the CDR3 is TGTGCCAGCAGTAGGGACAGGGGGCTTTACGAGCAGTACGTC.

This clonotype was counted many times. The chain links TRBV7-2 to TRBJ2-5; TRBD1 aligns across 7 bases. The germline gives CDR1 SGHTA, CDR2 FQGNSA. The CDR3 covers 15 residues. Germline trimming cut 8 bases from V and 0 bases from J; bases unmatched to any gene: 9. The CDR3 DNA reads as TGTGCCAGCCGTTATTACAGGGGCTACCAAGAGACCCAGTACTTC. Protein: CASRYYRGYQETQYF.

This clonotype has more than one count but fewer than ten. This sequence joins TRBV9 and TRBJ2-1, with a tentative D call TRBD2 (6 bases). Trimming took 4 bases from V and 3 from J, leaving 14 bases between them. This CDR3 comprises 15 residues. Germline-derived CDR1 and CDR2 are SGDLS and YYNGEE. The CDR3 region is CASSSAGTYYNEQFF. The CDR3 DNA follows: TGTGCCAGCAGCTCAGCCGGGACTTACTACAATGAGCAGTTCTTC.

This chain joins TRBV27 and TRBJ1-5; D call uncertain. From germline, CDR1 is MNHEY and CDR2 SMNVEV (reference sequence). Trimming pared 5 bases from V and 3 bases from J, leaving 8 bases between. This CDR3 spans 13 amino acids. The CDR3 protein is CASSPGNNQPQHF. CDR3 in DNA: TGTGCCAGCAGTCCCGGGAACAATCAGCCCCAGCATTTT.

The table lists this clonotype with a few counts. J is TRBJ2-1 and V is TRBV7-9; 8 nucleotides align to TRBD1. The CDR3 totals 15 residues. CDR1 is SEHNR, CDR2 FQNEAQ, per germline (reference sequence). V lost 5 bases to trimming and J lost 3 bases; unmatched junction nucleotides: 6. The CDR3 sequence: CASSQTGDYYNEQFF. CDR3 coding DNA: TGTGCCAGCAGCCAGACAGGGGATTACTACAATGAGCAGTTCTTC.

With respect to this clonotype: A much bigger clone sits one base away, suggesting this may be a read error. This sequence joins TRBV7-6 and TRBJ1-5; 10 bases are a match to TRBD1. Per the germline V gene, CDR1 is SGHVS and CDR2 is FNYEAQ. The CDR3 spans 13 residues. The junction had 5 bases not matched to a gene; V was cut back by 7 bases and J by 8 bases. The CDR3 nucleotides read TGTGCCAGCACGGGACAGGGGTTAGAGCCCCAGCATTTT. It translates to CASTGQGLEPQHF.

For this clonotype: Relative to the germline gene, one junction end is altered; a read error may explain this. The chain joins TRBV7-3 to TRBJ2-5, with 7 bases matching TRBD1. This CDR3 is built from 14 residues. CDR1 and CDR2 from the germline V gene are SGHTA and FQGTGA. CDR3 coding DNA: TGTGCCAGCGGCTTCGGGACAGAATCAGAGACCCAGTACTTC. Its protein product is CASGFGTESETQYF. Together with reference TRBV7-3 and TRBJ2-5, the CDR3 gives the full variable domain: GAGVSQTPSNKVTEKGKYVELRCDPISGHTALYWYRQSLGQGPEFLIYFQGTGAADDSGLPNDRFFAVRPEGSVSTLKIQRTERGDSAVYLCASGFGTESETQYFGPGTRLLVL.

This clonotype was detected ten times or more. The chain uses TRBV6-5 and TRBJ2-7; 9 bases match TRBD1. CDR1 and CDR2 from the germline V gene are MNHEY and SVGAGI. With 6 bases clipped from V and 4 bases from J, the junction kept 4 bases outside the gene matches. This CDR3 is built from 13 residues. The DNA of the CDR3 is TGTGCCAGCAGAGGACAGGGGTGGTACGAGCAGTACTTC. Protein: CASRGQGWYEQYF.

This clonotype has at least ten counts. The chain is built from TRBV7-2 and TRBJ2-5; D is undetermined. Germline loops: CDR1 SGHTA, CDR2 FQGNSA. V lost 4 bases to trimming and J lost 7 bases, with 7 bases between them. CDR3 size: 11 residues. CDR3 sequence (DNA): TGTGCCAGCAGCTCTCCAGGGACCCAGTACTTC. Translation: CASSSPGTQYF.

This chain uses TRBV20-1 with TRBJ1-2; a weak D match, TRBD1 (5 bases). Germline V gives CDR1 DFQATT, CDR2 SNEGSKA (reference sequence). CDR3 length equals 12 residues. With 5 bases removed from V and 2 bases from J, the gap between germline ends came to 9 bases. The CDR3 region is CSAWDRNYGYTF. The CDR3 coding sequence is TGCAGTGCTTGGGACCGGAACTATGGCTACACCTTC.